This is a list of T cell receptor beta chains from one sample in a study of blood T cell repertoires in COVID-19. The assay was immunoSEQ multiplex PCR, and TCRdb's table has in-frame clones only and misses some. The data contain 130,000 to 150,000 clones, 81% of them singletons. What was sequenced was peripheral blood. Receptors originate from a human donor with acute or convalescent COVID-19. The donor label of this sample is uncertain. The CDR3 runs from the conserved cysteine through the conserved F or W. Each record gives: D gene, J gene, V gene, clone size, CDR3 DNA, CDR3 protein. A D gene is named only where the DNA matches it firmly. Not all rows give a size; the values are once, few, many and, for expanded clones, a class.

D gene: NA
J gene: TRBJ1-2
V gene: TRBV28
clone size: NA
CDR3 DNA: TGTGCCAGCAGTTTGGTCGCAGCGTTGGAGTATGAGGGCTACACCTTC
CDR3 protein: CASSLVAALEYEGYTF

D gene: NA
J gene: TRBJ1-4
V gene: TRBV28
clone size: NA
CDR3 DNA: TGTGCCAGCAGTTTATTTCTCCAACAGCTGTTTTTT
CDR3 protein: CASSLFLQQLFF

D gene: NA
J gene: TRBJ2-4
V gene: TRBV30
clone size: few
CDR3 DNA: TGTGCCTCGGACGGCGGGGCCAAAAACATTCAGTACTTC
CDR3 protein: CASDGGAKNIQYF

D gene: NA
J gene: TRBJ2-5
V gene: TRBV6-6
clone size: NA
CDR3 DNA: TGTGCCAGCGGGCAAGGGACTCTCCAAGAGACCCAGTACTTC
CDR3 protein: CASGQGTLQETQYF

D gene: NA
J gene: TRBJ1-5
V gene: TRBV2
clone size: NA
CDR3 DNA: TGTGCCAGCAGTGAAGAAAGGAGAGGAGCCCAGCATTTT
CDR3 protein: CASSEERRGAQHF

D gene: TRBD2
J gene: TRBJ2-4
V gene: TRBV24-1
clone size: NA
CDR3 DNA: TGTGCCACCAGTGATGGGTTAGCGGGGACCAAAAACATTCAGTACTTC
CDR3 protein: CATSDGLAGTKNIQYF

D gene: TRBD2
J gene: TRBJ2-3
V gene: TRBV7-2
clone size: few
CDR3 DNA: TGTGCCAGCAGCAAAGCGGGGAGCACAGATACGCAGTATTTT
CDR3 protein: CASSKAGSTDTQYF

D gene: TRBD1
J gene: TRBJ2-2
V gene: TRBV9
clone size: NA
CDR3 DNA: TGTGCCAGCAGCGTATCCCTCCTTTCCCTACAGGGGGCCGGGGAGCTGTTTTTT
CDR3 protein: CASSVSLLSLQGAGELFF

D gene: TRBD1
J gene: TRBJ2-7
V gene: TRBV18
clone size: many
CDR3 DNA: TGTGCCAGCTCACGGGGGACAGGTACCTACGAGCAGTACTTC
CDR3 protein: CASSRGTGTYEQYF

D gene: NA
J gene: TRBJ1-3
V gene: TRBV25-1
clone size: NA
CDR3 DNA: TGTGCCAGCAGTGGGGGGGAGAGGGGCCGTAGCTCTGGAAACACCATATATTTT
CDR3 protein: CASSGGERGRSSGNTIYF

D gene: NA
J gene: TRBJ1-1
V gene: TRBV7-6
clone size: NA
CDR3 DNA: TGTGCCAGCAGCTTAGGGAGTGGAGCTGAAGCTTTCTTT
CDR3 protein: CASSLGSGAEAFF

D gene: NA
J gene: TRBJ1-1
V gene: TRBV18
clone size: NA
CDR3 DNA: TGTGCCAGCTCAAAACGGGAGTTTGGCACTGAAGCTTTCTTT
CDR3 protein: CASSKREFGTEAFF

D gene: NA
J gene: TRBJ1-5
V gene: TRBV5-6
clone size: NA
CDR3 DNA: TGTGCCAGCAGCTTAACCCGGAGCAATCAGCCCCAGCATTTT
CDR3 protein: CASSLTRSNQPQHF

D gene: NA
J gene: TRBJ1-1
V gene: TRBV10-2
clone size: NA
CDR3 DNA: TGCGCCAGCAGTGACCCTCCGGTCGCTGAAGCTTTCTTT
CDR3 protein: CASSDPPVAEAFF

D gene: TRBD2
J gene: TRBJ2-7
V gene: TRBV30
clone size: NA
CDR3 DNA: TGTGCCTGGAGTGTAGGTACTAGCGGGAACTACGAGCAGTACTTC
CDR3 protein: CAWSVGTSGNYEQYF

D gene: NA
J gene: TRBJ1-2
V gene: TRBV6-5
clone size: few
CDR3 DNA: TGTGCCAGCAGCCCATTTGGGCTCGGCTATGGCTACACCTTC
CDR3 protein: CASSPFGLGYGYTF

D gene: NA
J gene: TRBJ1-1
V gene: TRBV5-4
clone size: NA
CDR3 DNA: TGTGCCAGCAGCGCCTCAGGGAACACTGAAGCTTTCTTT
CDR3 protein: CASSASGNTEAFF

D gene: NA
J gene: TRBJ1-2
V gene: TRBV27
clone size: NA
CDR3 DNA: TGTGCCAGCAGTTTATCGCTCCACTCGACAGGATACTATGGCTACACCTTC
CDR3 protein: CASSLSLHSTGYYGYTF